The 10 T cell receptor beta chains in this list originate from one sample, sequenced in a study of blood T cell repertoires in COVID-19. Profiled with immunoSEQ multiplex PCR; TCRdb holds only in-frame clones, not every one. The profile covers approximately 380,000 clones, with 70% to 90% appearing a single time and roughly 1.2% taken by the ten largest. Input material: PBMCs or T cells enriched from blood (not recorded which). Receptors were obtained from a young woman who had recovered from COVID-19.

The chain carries TRBV19 and TRBJ1-5; no clear D gene. Germline loops: CDR1 LNHDA, CDR2 SQIVND (reference sequence). This CDR3 region has 15 residues. V was shortened by 2 bases and J by 0 bases, with 8 bases between the two germline ends. CDR3 loop: CASSIQEGSNQPQHF. The CDR3 DNA reads as TGTGCCAGTAGTATACAGGAAGGTAGCAATCAGCCCCAGCATTTT.

The chain is built from TRBV5-1 and TRBJ1-6, with D possibly being TRBD1 (6 bases). Germline loops: CDR1 SGHRS, CDR2 YFSETQ. V was trimmed by 1 base and J by 7 bases, leaving 9 bases between them. The CDR3 is 14 residues long. The CDR3 nucleotides are TGCGCCAGCAGCTTGTCAGGGGAAAATTCACCCCTCCACTTT. Encoded protein: CASSLSGENSPLHF.

This clone was seen more than once but under ten times. The chain is built from TRBV19 and TRBJ1-5, with 7 bases aligning to TRBD1. CDR1 is LNHDA, CDR2 SQIVND, per germline (reference sequence). With V trimmed by 4 bases and J by 1 base, 4 bases remained unmatched. The CDR3 is made up of 15 amino acids. The CDR3: CASSKRGQSNQPQHF. CDR3 in DNA: TGTGCCAGTAGTAAGAGGGGACAGAGCAATCAGCCCCAGCATTTT.

The genes are TRBV3-1 (or the pseudogene TRBV3-2) and TRBJ2-3; TRBD2 matches at 9 bases. V was clipped by 4 bases and J by 5 bases; unmatched bases: 10. CDR1 LGHDT and CDR2 YNNKEL come from the germline V gene (reference sequence). The CDR3 is 16 amino acids. The CDR3 reads CASSLLLAGGIDTQYF. The DNA for the CDR3 is TGTGCCAGCAGCCTTCTATTGGCGGGGGGGATAGATACGCAGTATTTT.

V is TRBV5-1 and J is TRBJ1-4; tentatively, D is TRBD1 (6 bases). The V and J ends lost 4 bases and 0 bases respectively, with 13 bases between them. CDR3 length equals 16 residues. Germline V gives CDR1 SGHRS, CDR2 YFSETQ. CDR3 coding DNA: TGCGCCAGCAGCCAGACAGGTACAGCAACTAATGAAAAACTGTTTTTT. Its protein product is CASSQTGTATNEKLFF.

The gene calls are TRBV3-1 (or the pseudogene TRBV3-2) and TRBJ2-5, with 8 bases matching TRBD1. CDR1 and CDR2 (germline): LGHDT, YNNKEL (reference sequence). The CDR3 spans 16 residues. The V and J ends lost 4 bases and 4 bases, in that order; junction bases with no gene match: 11. The CDR3 protein is CASSPRQGWGPETQYF. The DNA for the CDR3 is TGTGCCAGCAGCCCAAGACAGGGGTGGGGGCCAGAGACCCAGTACTTC.

This clone turned up a few times. The chain links TRBV5-6 to TRBJ1-6; no firm D call. Per the germline V gene, CDR1 is SGHDT and CDR2 is YYEEEE. V was clipped by 4 bases and J by 8 bases, with 7 bases between them. The CDR3 consists of 12 residues. In nucleotides, the CDR3 is TGTGCCAGCAGCGTAGCTGATTCACCCCTCCACTTT. This translates into CASSVADSPLHF.

This chain joins TRBV29-1 and TRBJ2-5, with D perhaps TRBD2 (6 bases). Germline V gene data show CDR1 as SQVTM and CDR2 as ANQGSEA. The CDR3 length is 15 residues. Trimming stripped 4 bases from V and 5 bases from J, with 20 bases between. CDR3 DNA sequence: TGCAGCGTTGTTGGGGGTGATACGGCGGGGGAGACCCAGTACTTC. It codes for CSVVGGDTAGETQYF.

DNA of the CDR3: TGTGCCAGCAGCGTAACAGGGGCCGGCGGCTACACCTTC. It specifies CASSVTGAGGYTF. The chain joins TRBV28 to TRBJ1-2, with TRBD1 matching 7 bases. The CDR3 covers 13 residues. Germline V CDR1 and CDR2: MDHEN, SYDVKM. V was clipped by 6 bases and J by 8 bases; unmatched bases: 9.

The chain joins TRBV7-2 to TRBJ1-1, with a tentative D call TRBD1 (6 bases). V was cut by 4 bases and J by 4 bases, with 13 bases left in between. This CDR3 contains 14 residues. From germline, CDR1 is SGHTA and CDR2 FQGNSA. The CDR3 sequence is CASSYKGGATEAFF. In DNA form, the CDR3 reads TGTGCCAGCAGCTATAAGGGGGGGGCCACTGAAGCTTTCTTT.